This TCR beta chain was observed in a study of Graves' ophthalmopathy and Graves' hyperthyroidism. Scientists amplified the TCR beta CDR3 regions from RNA transcripts. RT-PCR was first run with HTBI primers, then multiplex PCR in a second round. TCRdb reprocessed the multiplex PCR reads with MiXCR, giving one entry per CDR3 protein. The repertoire holds almost 750,000 distinct CDR3 sequences, roughly 40% seen once, with 44% in the top ten. CDR3 size: 16 residues. Germline CDR1 LGHNA, CDR2 YNFKEQ. V shed 2 bases and J 9 bases; nucleotides not matched to a gene: 8. This clonotype occurred once. The clonotype originates from an adult man with Graves' ophthalmopathy. The specimen sequenced was peripheral blood. The chain employs TRBV4-2 and TRBJ1-6; 9 positions agree with TRBD1. The CDR3 loop reads CASSQTGGGPTSPLHF. CDR3 in DNA: TGTGCCAGCAGCCAAACAGGGGGCGGTCCTACTTCACCCCTCCACTTT.